The rows below give T cell receptor beta chains drawn from one sample of a study of cytomegalovirus exposure and HLA in healthy donors. Generated by immunoSEQ multiplex PCR, the TCRdb table keeps only in-frame clones and is missing some. The sample has around 180,000 clones, around nine tenths seen once. Sequences were obtained from PBMCs. These receptors were collected from a woman aged 18 to 35 in good health and CMV-seronegative. Each CDR3 is given with its conserved first and last residue. The order of the fields is V gene, clone size, J gene, D gene, CDR3 DNA, CDR3 protein. The D gene is left open where the match is weak. Size tells how often a clone was seen (once, few, many) or the class of an expanded clone, and some rows leave it out.

V: TRBV6-1
size: -
J: TRBJ2-7
D: TRBD1
DNA: TGTGCCAGCAGTGAAGGGGCGGGACAGGTGGCCGGAGTCTCCTACGAGCAGTACTTC
CDR3: CASSEGAGQVAGVSYEQYF

V: TRBV30
size: -
J: TRBJ1-5
D: TRBD1
DNA: TGTGCCTGGAGTGGGGGACAGGGGAGGAATCAGCCCCAGCATTTT
CDR3: CAWSGGQGRNQPQHF

V: TRBV5-1
size: -
J: TRBJ1-2
D: -
DNA: TGCGCCAGCAGCTTGGAGGGTGACAGGACGACAGCTAACTATGGCTACACCTTC
CDR3: CASSLEGDRTTANYGYTF

V: TRBV7-3
size: -
J: TRBJ2-1
D: -
DNA: TGTGCCAGCAGCCCCAACCCGGGACTCTTCAACAATGAGCAGTTCTTC
CDR3: CASSPNPGLFNNEQFF

V: TRBV5-1
size: -
J: TRBJ2-7
D: -
DNA: TGCGCCAGCAGCCCACAGGGGTGGTTTAGCGGCCTCACCTACGAGCAGTACTTC
CDR3: CASSPQGWFSGLTYEQYF

V: TRBV7-9
size: -
J: TRBJ2-7
D: -
DNA: TGTGCCAGCAGCTTAGAAACAGGAGGGATCTCCTACGAGCAGTACTTC
CDR3: CASSLETGGISYEQYF

V: TRBV7-8
size: -
J: TRBJ2-7
D: -
DNA: TGTGCCAGCAGCGAGGAGAACAGGTCCTACGAGCAGTACTTC
CDR3: CASSEENRSYEQYF

V: TRBV5-6
size: -
J: TRBJ1-5
D: -
DNA: TGTGCCAGCACCAAGGAGAATCAGCCCCAGCATTTT
CDR3: CASTKENQPQHF

V: TRBV6-1
size: few
J: TRBJ2-3
D: -
DNA: TGTGCCAGCAGTTTGGGGGGGGGCCAAGATACGCAGTATTTT
CDR3: CASSLGGGQDTQYF

V: TRBV28
size: -
J: TRBJ1-3
D: -
DNA: TGTGCCAGCAGTTCCACAGGGACCGGAAACACCATATATTTT
CDR3: CASSSTGTGNTIYF

V: TRBV5-1
size: -
J: TRBJ2-6
D: -
DNA: TGCGCCAGCAAGCGAGGGGGACCCCACCGCTCTGGGGCCAACGTCCTGACTTTC
CDR3: CASKRGGPHRSGANVLTF

V: TRBV30
size: -
J: TRBJ2-3
D: TRBD1
DNA: TGTGCCTGGAGTGTCGGGACAGGGGGATATACGCAGTATTTT
CDR3: CAWSVGTGGYTQYF

V: TRBV7-6
size: -
J: TRBJ1-4
D: -
DNA: TGTGCCAGCACCCCCGGGTTCCTTAATGAAAAACTGTTTTTT
CDR3: CASTPGFLNEKLFF

V: TRBV19
size: once
J: TRBJ1-5
D: -
DNA: TGTGCCAGTAGTATAGGGTCCAGGGGCAATCAGCCCCAGCATTTT
CDR3: CASSIGSRGNQPQHF

V: TRBV6-5
size: -
J: TRBJ2-7
D: TRBD1
DNA: TGTGCCAGCAGACGACAGGGGGTGGCCCACGAGCAGTACTTC
CDR3: CASRRQGVAHEQYF

V: TRBV11-2
size: -
J: TRBJ2-1
D: -
DNA: TGTGCCAGCAGCTTAGATACAACGAGGAACAATGAGCAGTTCTTC
CDR3: CASSLDTTRNNEQFF

V: TRBV6-1
size: -
J: TRBJ2-3
D: TRBD1
DNA: TGTGCCAGCAGTCCACGACAGGGGGCAGATACGCAGTATTTT
CDR3: CASSPRQGADTQYF

V: TRBV14
size: once
J: TRBJ2-7
D: -
DNA: TGTGCCAGCAGCCAAGATCCGACTTTTTGGGACGAGCAGTACTTC
CDR3: CASSQDPTFWDEQYF

V: TRBV13
size: -
J: TRBJ2-5
D: TRBD2
DNA: TGTGCCAGCAGTTATGGGGCTAGCGGGAGTATTGAAGAGACCCAGTACTTC
CDR3: CASSYGASGSIEETQYF

V: TRBV25-1
size: -
J: TRBJ2-5
D: -
DNA: TGTGCCAGCAGTGAAGGGGCCCAACCCGGAGAGACCCAGTACTTC
CDR3: CASSEGAQPGETQYF

V: TRBV28
size: once
J: TRBJ1-1
D: -
DNA: TGTGCCAGCAGACAGGATTTGAACACTGAAGCTTTCTTT
CDR3: CASRQDLNTEAFF

V: TRBV6-4
size: -
J: TRBJ2-1
D: TRBD1
DNA: TGTGCCAGCAGTGGGGGACAGGACAGCAATGAGCAGTTCTTC
CDR3: CASSGGQDSNEQFF

V: TRBV5-1
size: few
J: TRBJ2-7
D: TRBD2
DNA: TGCGCCAGCAGCACCGGGACTAGCCCGATCGAGCAGTACTTC
CDR3: CASSTGTSPIEQYF

V: TRBV7-9
size: -
J: TRBJ1-2
D: -
DNA: TGTGCCAGCAGCCTCCCCGTCACAGGGTTCCGAGGTTATGGCTACACCTTC
CDR3: CASSLPVTGFRGYGYTF

V: TRBV5-4
size: few
J: TRBJ1-5
D: -
DNA: TGTGCCAGCAGCCTTGACAGCTCTCAGCCCCAGCATTTT
CDR3: CASSLDSSQPQHF

V: TRBV7-2
size: -
J: TRBJ1-5
D: -
DNA: TGTGCCAGCAGCCTAAGAGGCAATCAGCCCCAGCATTTT
CDR3: CASSLRGNQPQHF

V: TRBV5-5
size: -
J: TRBJ2-2
D: -
DNA: TGTGCCAGCAGCTTGGTGGGGCGGGATACCGGGGAGCTGTTTTTT
CDR3: CASSLVGRDTGELFF

V: TRBV5-5
size: -
J: TRBJ2-3
D: TRBD2
DNA: TGTGCCAGCAGCTTGGTGGCGGGAGTCACAGATACGCAGTATTTT
CDR3: CASSLVAGVTDTQYF

V: TRBV2
size: -
J: TRBJ1-4
D: TRBD1
DNA: TGTGCCAGCAGTCCAGGGGGCGTTGGTGAAAAACTGTTTTTT
CDR3: CASSPGGVGEKLFF

V: TRBV30
size: -
J: TRBJ2-3
D: TRBD2
DNA: TGTGCCTGGTCCGGGACTAGCGGGACAGATACGCAGTATTTT
CDR3: CAWSGTSGTDTQYF

V: TRBV7-6
size: -
J: TRBJ2-1
D: TRBD2
DNA: TGTGCCAGCAGCCCCTGTTCGTCCCGGGAGGAAATCATCCGGGAGCAGTTCTTC
CDR3: CASSPCSSREEIIREQFF

V: TRBV2
size: once
J: TRBJ2-5
D: TRBD2
DNA: TGTGCCAGCAGTCCCGGACTAGCAGAGACCCAGTACTTC
CDR3: CASSPGLAETQYF

V: TRBV2
size: -
J: TRBJ2-7
D: TRBD1
DNA: TGTGCCAGCAACCTACAGGGGGCTCTAAACGAGCAGTACTTC
CDR3: CASNLQGALNEQYF

V: TRBV15
size: -
J: TRBJ2-7
D: TRBD2
DNA: TGTGCCACCAGCAGAGATCGGCGGGAGAGGCAGTACTTC
CDR3: CATSRDRRERQYF

V: TRBV18
size: -
J: TRBJ1-1
D: -
DNA: TGTGCCAGCTCACAAGGGACAACGAACACTGAAGCTTTCTTT
CDR3: CASSQGTTNTEAFF

V: TRBV7-8
size: once
J: TRBJ2-7
D: TRBD2
DNA: TGTGCCAGCAGCTTTCCACGGACTAGCGGGAGATCCCACGAGCAGTACTTC
CDR3: CASSFPRTSGRSHEQYF

V: TRBV18
size: once
J: TRBJ1-5
D: TRBD1
DNA: TGTGCCAGCTCAGTAGGACAGGGTATAACTCAGCCCCAGCATTTT
CDR3: CASSVGQGITQPQHF

V: TRBV11-2
size: -
J: TRBJ2-5
D: -
DNA: TGTGCCAGCCAGCCACAACTAGAAGAGACCCAGTACTTC
CDR3: CASQPQLEETQYF

V: TRBV27
size: -
J: TRBJ2-1
D: -
DNA: TGTGCCAGCAGCCATGGAGGGGTGAATGAGCAGTTCTTC
CDR3: CASSHGGVNEQFF

V: TRBV13
size: -
J: TRBJ1-2
D: TRBD1
DNA: TGTGCCAGCACCGGTCGGGACAGGGGTCATATGGATGGCTACACCTTC
CDR3: CASTGRDRGHMDGYTF

V: TRBV23-1
size: -
J: TRBJ1-1
D: TRBD1
DNA: TGCGCCAGCAGTCTTCAGGGGGGTGAAGCTTTCTTT
CDR3: CASSLQGGEAFF

V: TRBV2
size: -
J: TRBJ1-2
D: TRBD1
DNA: TGTGCCAGCAGTCGGACAGGGGGAGGGAGTGGCTACACCTTC
CDR3: CASSRTGGGSGYTF

V: TRBV11-3
size: -
J: TRBJ2-7
D: TRBD1
DNA: TGTGCCAGCAGGGGGACAGGGGCCTACGAGCAGTACTTC
CDR3: CASRGTGAYEQYF

V: TRBV30
size: -
J: TRBJ1-4
D: TRBD1
DNA: TGTGCCTGGGACAGGGTGGATGAAAAACTGTTTTTT
CDR3: CAWDRVDEKLFF

V: TRBV5-1
size: -
J: TRBJ2-7
D: TRBD1
DNA: TGCGCCAGCAGCCCGACAGGGCCCCACTACGAGCAGTACTTC
CDR3: CASSPTGPHYEQYF

V: TRBV5-1
size: -
J: TRBJ2-7
D: -
DNA: TGCGCCAGCAGCTTGGCCACCAGTACCTACGAGCAGTACTTC
CDR3: CASSLATSTYEQYF

V: TRBV11-3
size: -
J: TRBJ2-6
D: -
DNA: TGTGCCAGCAGCCCGAGCTCTGGGGCCAACGTCCTGACTTTC
CDR3: CASSPSSGANVLTF

V: TRBV18
size: -
J: TRBJ2-1
D: -
DNA: TGTGCCAGCTCACCAGCAGGGTTATCCAATGAGCAGTTCTTC
CDR3: CASSPAGLSNEQFF

V: TRBV28
size: -
J: TRBJ1-5
D: -
DNA: TGTGCCAGCAGTTTAAGAGGGTCTCAGCCCCAGCATTTT
CDR3: CASSLRGSQPQHF